This TCR beta chain was profiled in a study of shared clonotypes between healthy human individuals. Study results and caveats: Memory subsets generally showed smaller estimated richness than naive subsets did.

Regarding this clone: What it recognizes is unknown.

CDR3 length: 11 amino acids. Germline values: CDR1 MNHEY, CDR2 SVGAGI. V lost 6 bases to trimming and J lost 13 bases; unmatched junction nucleotides: 6. CD4+ cells underwent separation, giving CD45RA+ naive and CD45RA-negative memory subsets. Execution of the assay was at deep level. Measured with immunoSEQ multiplex PCR; TCRdb has only the in-frame clones, and not every one. The sample consists of around 1.6 million clones, 95% to 99% of them appearing once. The clonotype comes from a man younger than 45 in good health. This chain links TRBV6-5 with TRBJ2-1; 7 nucleotides match TRBD2. Sequencing input: naive CD4+ T cells sorted from blood. The sample's subset: CD45RA+ positively selected. The CDR3 region is CASRAGAGQFF. In DNA, the CDR3 is TGTGCCAGCAGGGCGGGAGCCGGACAGTTCTTC.